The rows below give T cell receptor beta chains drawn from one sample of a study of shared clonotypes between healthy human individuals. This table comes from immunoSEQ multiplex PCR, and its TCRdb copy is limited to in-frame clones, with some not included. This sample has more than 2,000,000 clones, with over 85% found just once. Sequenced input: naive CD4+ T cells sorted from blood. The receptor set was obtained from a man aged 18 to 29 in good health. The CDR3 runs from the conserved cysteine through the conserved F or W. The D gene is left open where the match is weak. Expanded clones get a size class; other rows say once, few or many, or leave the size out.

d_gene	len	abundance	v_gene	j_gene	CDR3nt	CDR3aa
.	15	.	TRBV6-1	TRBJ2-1	TGTGCCAGCAGTCGCACCCACAGGGACTACAATGAGCAGTTCTTC	CASSRTHRDYNEQFF
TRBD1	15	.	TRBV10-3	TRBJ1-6	TGTGCCATCAGTGAGACAGGACAGGGGTATTCACCCCTCCACTTT	CAISETGQGYSPLHF
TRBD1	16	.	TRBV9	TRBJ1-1	TGTGCCAGCAGCCCAGGACAGGGGCGAATGAACACTGAAGCTTTCTTT	CASSPGQGRMNTEAFF
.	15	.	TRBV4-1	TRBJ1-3	TGCGCCAGCAGCTTACAATCGAGCTCTGGAAACACCATATATTTT	CASSLQSSSGNTIYF
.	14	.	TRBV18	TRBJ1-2	TGTGCCAGCTCACCGCAGGGATCTAACTATGGCTACACCTTC	CASSPQGSNYGYTF
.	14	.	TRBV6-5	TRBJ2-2	TGTGCCAGCATGGGGCCACACGCGGCCGGGGAGCTGTTTTTT	CASMGPHAAGELFF
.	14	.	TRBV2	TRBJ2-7	TGTGCCAGCGTATTTGAGAGGGGGGTCGACGAGCAGTACTTC	CASVFERGVDEQYF
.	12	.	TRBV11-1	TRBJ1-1	TGTGCCAGCAGCCACGAGGGATCTGAAGCTTTCTTT	CASSHEGSEAFF
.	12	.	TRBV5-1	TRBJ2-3	TGCGCCAGCCGGGATAACACAGATACGCAGTATTTT	CASRDNTDTQYF
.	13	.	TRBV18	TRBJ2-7	TGTGCCAGCTCACCACGTCAGCCCTACGAGCAGTACTTC	CASSPRQPYEQYF
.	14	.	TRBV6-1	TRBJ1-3	TGTGCCAGCAGTGAAGCCGGGCTCGGAAACACCATATATTTT	CASSEAGLGNTIYF
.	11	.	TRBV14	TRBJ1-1	TGTGCCAGCAGCCACGGCACTGAAGCTTTCTTT	CASSHGTEAFF
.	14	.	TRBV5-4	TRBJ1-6	TGTGCCAGCAGCTTGCAGGGAAACACTTCACCCCTCCACTTT	CASSLQGNTSPLHF
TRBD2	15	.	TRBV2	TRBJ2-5	TGTGCCAGCAGTGCCGGGACTAGCGTGGTCGGGACCCAGTACTTC	CASSAGTSVVGTQYF
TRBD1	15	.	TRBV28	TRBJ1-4	TGTGCCAGCAGCTCTTCAGGGGGCGCTAATGAAAAACTGTTTTTT	CASSSSGGANEKLFF
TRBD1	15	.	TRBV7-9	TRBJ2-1	TGTGCCAGCAGACAGGGACAGGGGAACCACAATGAGCAGTTCTTC	CASRQGQGNHNEQFF
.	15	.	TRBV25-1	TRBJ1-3	TGTGCCAGCAGGGGAGGCGAGTTAGCTGGAAACACCATATATTTT	CASRGGELAGNTIYF
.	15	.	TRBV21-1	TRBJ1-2	TGTGCCAGCAGCCTCAGGCAGGGGTCGAGCTATGGCTACACCTTC	CASSLRQGSSYGYTF
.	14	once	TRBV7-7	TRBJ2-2	TGTGCTAGCAGCTTAGACCCCGGCACCGGGGAGCTGTTTTTT	CASSLDPGTGELFF
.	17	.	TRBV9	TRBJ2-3	TGTGCCAGCAGCTCTCGGACGGCCGGGACAACCACAGATACGCAGTATTTT	CASSSRTAGTTTDTQYF
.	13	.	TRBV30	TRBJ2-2	TGTGCCTGGAGGGGTAGACAGACCGGGGAGCTGTTTTTT	CAWRGRQTGELFF
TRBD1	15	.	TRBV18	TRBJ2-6	TGTGCCAGCTCAGGGACAGGGACAGGGGCCAACGTCCTGACTTTC	CASSGTGTGANVLTF
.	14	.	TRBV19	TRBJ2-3	TGTGCCAGTAGTATCGGACTATTCACAGATACGCAGTATTTT	CASSIGLFTDTQYF
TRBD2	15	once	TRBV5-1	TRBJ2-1	TGCGCCAGCAGCTTGGAGACTAGCGGTTACAATGAGCAGTTCTTC	CASSLETSGYNEQFF
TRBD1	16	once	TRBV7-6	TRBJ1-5	TGTGCCAGCACCCCGGGACAGGGGGCGTTATTTCAGCCCCAGCATTTT	CASTPGQGALFQPQHF
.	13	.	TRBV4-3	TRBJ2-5	TGCGCCAGCAGCCAAGAGTACCAAGAGACCCAGTACTTC	CASSQEYQETQYF
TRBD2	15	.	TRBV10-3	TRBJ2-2	TGTGCCATCAGTGAGCGGCAGGGAGGGACCGGGGAGCTGTTTTTT	CAISERQGGTGELFF
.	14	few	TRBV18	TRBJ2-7	TGTGCCAGCTCACCACCCGACAGATTCTACGAGCAGTACTTC	CASSPPDRFYEQYF
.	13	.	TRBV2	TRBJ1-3	TGTGCCAGCTCAGGGAGCTCTGGAAACACCATATATTTT	CASSGSSGNTIYF
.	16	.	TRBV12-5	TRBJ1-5	TGTGCTAGTGGTTTGGTATGGTCTGATAGCAATCAGCCCCAGCATTTT	CASGLVWSDSNQPQHF
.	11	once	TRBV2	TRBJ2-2	TGTGCCAGCACGGGGGCCGGGGAGCTGTTTTTT	CASTGAGELFF
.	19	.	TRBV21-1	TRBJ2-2	TGTGCCAGCAGTCCCCCGGGACTAGCGGACTCTCTGAACACCGGGGAGCTGTTTTTT	CASSPPGLADSLNTGELFF
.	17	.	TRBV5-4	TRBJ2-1	TGTGCCAGCAGCCCCCGGGAAAGGGGCGGCTCCTACAATGAGCAGTTCTTC	CASSPRERGGSYNEQFF
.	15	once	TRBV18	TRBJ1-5	TGTGCCAGCTCATCCTACGTGGGGGAGGATCAGCCCCAGCATTTT	CASSSYVGEDQPQHF
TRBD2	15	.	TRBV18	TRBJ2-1	TGTGCCAGCTCACCAACTAGCGGGAGGGCAGGTGAGCAGTTCTTC	CASSPTSGRAGEQFF
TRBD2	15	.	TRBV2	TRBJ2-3	TGTGCCAGCAGTCTAGCGGGGATTAGCACAGATACGCAGTATTTT	CASSLAGISTDTQYF
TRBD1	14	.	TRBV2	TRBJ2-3	TGTGCCAGCAGTTATTGGACAGGAACAGATACGCAGTATTTT	CASSYWTGTDTQYF
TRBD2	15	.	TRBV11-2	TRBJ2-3	TGTGCCAGCAGCTTAGGCCTAGCGGGGGGGAATACGCAGTATTTT	CASSLGLAGGNTQYF
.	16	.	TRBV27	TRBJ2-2	TGTGCCAGCATTCCCTTAGGGGCCCTGAACACCGGGGAGCTGTTTTTT	CASIPLGALNTGELFF
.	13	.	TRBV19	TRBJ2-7	TGTGCCAGTAGTATGGTTGTGAGCTACGGGCAGTACTTC	CASSMVVSYGQYF
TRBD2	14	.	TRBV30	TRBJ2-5	TGTGCCTGGTATACTAGCGGGGCCAAAGAGACCCAGTACTTC	CAWYTSGAKETQYF
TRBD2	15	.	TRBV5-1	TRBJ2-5	TGCGCCAGCAGCTTGTCTAGCGGGGCTGAAGAGACCCAGTACTTC	CASSLSSGAEETQYF